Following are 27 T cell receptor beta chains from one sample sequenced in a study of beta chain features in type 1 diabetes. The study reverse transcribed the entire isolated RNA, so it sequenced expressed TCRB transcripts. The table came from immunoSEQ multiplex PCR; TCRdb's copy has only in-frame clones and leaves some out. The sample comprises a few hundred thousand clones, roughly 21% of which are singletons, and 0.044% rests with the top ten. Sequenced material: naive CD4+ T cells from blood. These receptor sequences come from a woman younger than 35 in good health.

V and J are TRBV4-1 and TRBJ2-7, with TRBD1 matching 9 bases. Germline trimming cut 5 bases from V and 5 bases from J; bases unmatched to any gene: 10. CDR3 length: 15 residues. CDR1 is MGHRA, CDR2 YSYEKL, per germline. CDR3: CASSSAGTGLDEQYF. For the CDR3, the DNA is TGCGCCAGCAGCTCCGCCGGGACAGGGCTCGACGAGCAGTACTTC.

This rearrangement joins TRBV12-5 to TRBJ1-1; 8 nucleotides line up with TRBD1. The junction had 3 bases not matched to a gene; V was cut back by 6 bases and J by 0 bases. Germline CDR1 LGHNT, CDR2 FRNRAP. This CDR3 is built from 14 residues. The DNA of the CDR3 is TGTGCTAGTGGCAGGGACAGGTTGAACACTGAAGCTTTCTTT. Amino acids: CASGRDRLNTEAFF. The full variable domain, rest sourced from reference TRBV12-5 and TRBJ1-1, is DARVTQTPRHKVTEMGQEVTMRCQPILGHNTVFWYRQTMMQGLELLAYFRNRAPLDDSGMPKDRFSAEMPDATLATLKIQPSEPRDSAVYFCASGRDRLNTEAFFGQGTRLTVV.

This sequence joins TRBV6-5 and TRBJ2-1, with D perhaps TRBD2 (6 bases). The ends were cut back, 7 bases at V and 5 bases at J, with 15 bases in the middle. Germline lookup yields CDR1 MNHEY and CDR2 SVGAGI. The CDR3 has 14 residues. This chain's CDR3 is CASTEAGGNNEQFF. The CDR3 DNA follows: TGTGCCAGCACTGAAGCGGGTGGAAACAATGAGCAGTTCTTC.

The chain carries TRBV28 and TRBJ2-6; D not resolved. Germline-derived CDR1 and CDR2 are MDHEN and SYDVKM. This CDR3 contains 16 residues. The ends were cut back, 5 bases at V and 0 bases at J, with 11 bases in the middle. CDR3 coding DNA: TGTGCCAGCAGTCGGGTAGCCTCCTCTGGGGCCAACGTCCTGACTTTC. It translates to CASSRVASSGANVLTF.

The CDR3 nucleotides are TGTGCCAGCAGCATAGCGGGAGTAAATGAGCAGTTCTTC. It specifies CASSIAGVNEQFF. V and J are TRBV5-8 and TRBJ2-1; TRBD2 matches at 9 bases. The ends lost 4 bases at V and 7 bases at J; junction bases unmatched: 3. This CDR3 comprises 13 residues. The germline CDR1 and CDR2 sequences are SGHTS and YDEGEE.

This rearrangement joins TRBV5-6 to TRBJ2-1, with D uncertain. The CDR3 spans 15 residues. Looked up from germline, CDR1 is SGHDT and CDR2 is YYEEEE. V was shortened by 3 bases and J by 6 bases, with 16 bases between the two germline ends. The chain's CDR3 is CASSSPFPPGNEQFF. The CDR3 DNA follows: TGTGCCAGCAGCTCACCCTTCCCTCCGGGCAATGAGCAGTTCTTC.

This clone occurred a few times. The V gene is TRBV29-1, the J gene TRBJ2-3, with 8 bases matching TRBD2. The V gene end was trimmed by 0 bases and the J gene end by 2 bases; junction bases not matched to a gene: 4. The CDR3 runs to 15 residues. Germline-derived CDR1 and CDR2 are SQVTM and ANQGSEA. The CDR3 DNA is TGCAGCGTTGAAGATCGGGGGGGGGTCACAGATACGCAGTATTTT. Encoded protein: CSVEDRGGVTDTQYF.

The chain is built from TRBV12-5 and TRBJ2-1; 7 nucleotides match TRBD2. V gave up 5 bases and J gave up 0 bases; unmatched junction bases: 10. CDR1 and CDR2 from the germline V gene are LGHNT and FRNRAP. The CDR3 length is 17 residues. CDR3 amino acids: CASGRRDYTSSYNEQFF. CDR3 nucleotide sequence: TGTGCTAGTGGTCGCCGGGACTATACGAGCTCCTACAATGAGCAGTTCTTC.

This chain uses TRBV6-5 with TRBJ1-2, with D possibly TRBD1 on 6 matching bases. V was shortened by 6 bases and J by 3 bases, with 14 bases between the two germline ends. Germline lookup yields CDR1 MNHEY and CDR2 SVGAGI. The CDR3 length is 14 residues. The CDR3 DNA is TGTGCCAGCAGCAACGGGACACCAGACTATGGCTACACCTTC. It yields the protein CASSNGTPDYGYTF.

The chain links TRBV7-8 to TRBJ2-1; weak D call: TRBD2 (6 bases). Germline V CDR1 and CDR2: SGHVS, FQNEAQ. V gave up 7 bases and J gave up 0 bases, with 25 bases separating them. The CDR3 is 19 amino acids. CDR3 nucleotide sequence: TGTGCCAGCATCTACGACAGAGCGATAACTAGCAGCTCCTACAATGAGCAGTTCTTC. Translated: CASIYDRAITSSSYNEQFF.

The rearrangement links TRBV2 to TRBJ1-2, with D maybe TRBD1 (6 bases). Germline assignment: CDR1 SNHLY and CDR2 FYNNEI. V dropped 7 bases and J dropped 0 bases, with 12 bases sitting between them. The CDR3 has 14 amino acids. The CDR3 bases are TGTGCCAGCACCCGGGACACGGCTAACTATGGCTACACCTTC. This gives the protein CASTRDTANYGYTF.

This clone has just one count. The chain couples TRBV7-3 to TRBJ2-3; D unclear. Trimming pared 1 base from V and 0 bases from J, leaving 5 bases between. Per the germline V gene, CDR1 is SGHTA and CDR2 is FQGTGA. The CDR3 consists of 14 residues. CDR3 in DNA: TGTGCCAGCAGCTTAATGGCAAGCACAGATACGCAGTATTTT. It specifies CASSLMASTDTQYF.

CDR3 in DNA: TGTGCCAGCAGCTTACAGGGGGCCTACAATGAGCAGTTCTTC. Its translation is CASSLQGAYNEQFF. The chain has TRBV7-2 and TRBJ2-1, with TRBD1 identical over 7 bases. V lost 2 bases, J lost 2 bases, and 0 bases stayed unmatched. There are 14 residues in the CDR3. From germline, CDR1 is SGHTA and CDR2 FQGNSA.

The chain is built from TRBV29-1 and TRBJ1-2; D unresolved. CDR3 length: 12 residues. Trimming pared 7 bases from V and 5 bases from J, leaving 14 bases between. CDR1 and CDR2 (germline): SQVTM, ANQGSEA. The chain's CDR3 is CSATSVTYGYTF. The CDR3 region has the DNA TGCAGCGCTACCTCCGTTACTTATGGCTACACCTTC.

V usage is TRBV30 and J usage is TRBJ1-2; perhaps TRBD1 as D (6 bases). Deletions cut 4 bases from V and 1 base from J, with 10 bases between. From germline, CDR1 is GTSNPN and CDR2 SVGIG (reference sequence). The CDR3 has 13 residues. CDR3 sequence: CAWTRGINYGYTF. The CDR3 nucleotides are TGTGCCTGGACTAGGGGGATTAACTATGGCTACACCTTC.

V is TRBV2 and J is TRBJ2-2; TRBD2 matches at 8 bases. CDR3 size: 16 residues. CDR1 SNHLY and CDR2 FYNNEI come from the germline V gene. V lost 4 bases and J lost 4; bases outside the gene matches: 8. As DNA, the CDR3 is TGTGCCAGCAGTGGTATAGCGGGGAGCCTCACCGGGGAGCTGTTTTTT. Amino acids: CASSGIAGSLTGELFF.

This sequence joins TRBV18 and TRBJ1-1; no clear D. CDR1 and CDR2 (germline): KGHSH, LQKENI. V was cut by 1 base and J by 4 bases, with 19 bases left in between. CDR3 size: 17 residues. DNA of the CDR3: TGTGCCAGCTCACCACGTGAACGAGGGAGCGAGGCCACTGAAGCTTTCTTT. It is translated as CASSPRERGSEATEAFF.

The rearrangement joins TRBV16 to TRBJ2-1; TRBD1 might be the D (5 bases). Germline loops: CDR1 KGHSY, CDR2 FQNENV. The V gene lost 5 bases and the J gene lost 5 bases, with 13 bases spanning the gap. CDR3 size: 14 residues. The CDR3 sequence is CASSWGNINNEQFF. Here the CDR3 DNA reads TGTGCCAGCAGCTGGGGCAACATCAACAATGAGCAGTTCTTC. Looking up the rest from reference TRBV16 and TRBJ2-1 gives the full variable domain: GEEVAQTPKHLVRGEGQKAKLYCAPIKGHSYVFWYQQVLKNEFKFLISFQNENVFDETGMPKERFSAKCLPNSPCSLEIQATKLEDSAVYFCASSWGNINNEQFFGPGTRLTVL.

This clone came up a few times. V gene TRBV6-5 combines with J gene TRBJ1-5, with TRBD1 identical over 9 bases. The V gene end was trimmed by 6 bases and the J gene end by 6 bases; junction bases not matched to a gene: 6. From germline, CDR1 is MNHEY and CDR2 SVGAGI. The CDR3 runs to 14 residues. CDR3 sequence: CASSPGTGSQPQHF. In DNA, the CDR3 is TGTGCCAGCAGCCCCGGGACAGGGAGTCAGCCCCAGCATTTT.

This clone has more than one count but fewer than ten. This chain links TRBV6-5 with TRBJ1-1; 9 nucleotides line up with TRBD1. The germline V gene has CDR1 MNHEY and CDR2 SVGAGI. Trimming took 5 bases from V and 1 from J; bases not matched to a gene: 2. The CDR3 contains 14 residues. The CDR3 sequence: CASSGGQGNTEAFF. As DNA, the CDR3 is TGTGCCAGCAGTGGGGGACAGGGGAACACTGAAGCTTTCTTT.

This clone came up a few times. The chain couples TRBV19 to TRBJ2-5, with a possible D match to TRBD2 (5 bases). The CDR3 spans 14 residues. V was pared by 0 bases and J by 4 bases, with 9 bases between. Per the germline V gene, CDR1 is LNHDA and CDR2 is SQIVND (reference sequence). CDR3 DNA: TGTGCCAGTAGTATAGATGGAGGTGGAGAGACCCAGTACTTC. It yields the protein CASSIDGGGETQYF.

CDR3 in DNA: TGTGCCAGCAGCGTCCTTGGTGGCGGTGTGTTTGTGAATACGCAGTATTTT. Its protein product is CASSVLGGGVFVNTQYF. The rearrangement joins TRBV7-9 to TRBJ2-3; D gene ambiguous. The CDR3 totals 17 residues. V gave up 5 bases and J gave up 7 bases, with 25 bases separating them. CDR1 and CDR2 (germline): SEHNR, FQNEAQ (reference sequence).

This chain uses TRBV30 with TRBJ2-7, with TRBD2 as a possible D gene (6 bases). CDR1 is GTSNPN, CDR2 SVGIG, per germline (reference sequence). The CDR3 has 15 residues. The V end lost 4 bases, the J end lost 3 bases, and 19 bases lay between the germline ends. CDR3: CAWKAGIGPYYEQYF. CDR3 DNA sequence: TGTGCCTGGAAGGCGGGAATAGGTCCCTACTACGAGCAGTACTTC.

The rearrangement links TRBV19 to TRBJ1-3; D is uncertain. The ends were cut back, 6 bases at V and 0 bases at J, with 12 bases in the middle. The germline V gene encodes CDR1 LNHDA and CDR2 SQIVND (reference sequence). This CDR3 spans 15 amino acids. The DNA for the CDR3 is TGTGCCAGTAGAGCGCTCCCAATCTCTGGAAACACCATATATTTT. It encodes CASRALPISGNTIYF.

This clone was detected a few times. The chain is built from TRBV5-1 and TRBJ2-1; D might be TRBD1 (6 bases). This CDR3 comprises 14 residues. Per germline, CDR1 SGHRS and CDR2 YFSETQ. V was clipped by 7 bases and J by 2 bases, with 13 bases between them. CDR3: CASRTGTTYNEQFF. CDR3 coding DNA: TGCGCCAGCCGCACCGGGACAACCTACAATGAGCAGTTCTTC. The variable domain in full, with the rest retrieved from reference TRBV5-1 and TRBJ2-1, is KAGVTQTPRYLIKTRGQQVTLSCSPISGHRSVSWYQQTPGQGLQFLFEYFSETQRNKGNFPGRFSGRQFSNSRSEMNVSTLELGDSALYLCASRTGTTYNEQFFGPGTRLTVL.

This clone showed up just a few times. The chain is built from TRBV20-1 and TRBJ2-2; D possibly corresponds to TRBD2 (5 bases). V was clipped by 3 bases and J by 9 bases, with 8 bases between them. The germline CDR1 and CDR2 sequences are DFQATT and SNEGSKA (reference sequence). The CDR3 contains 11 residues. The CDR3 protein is CSARGSRELFF. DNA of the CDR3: TGCAGTGCTAGGGGGAGCCGGGAGCTGTTTTTT.

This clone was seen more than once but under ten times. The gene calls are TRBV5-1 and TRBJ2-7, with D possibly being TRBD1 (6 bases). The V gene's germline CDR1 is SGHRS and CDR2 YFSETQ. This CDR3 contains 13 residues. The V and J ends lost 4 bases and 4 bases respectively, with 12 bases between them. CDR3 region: CASSPDRFYEQYF. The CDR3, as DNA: TGCGCCAGCAGCCCGGACAGATTTTACGAGCAGTACTTC. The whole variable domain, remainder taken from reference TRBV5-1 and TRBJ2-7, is KAGVTQTPRYLIKTRGQQVTLSCSPISGHRSVSWYQQTPGQGLQFLFEYFSETQRNKGNFPGRFSGRQFSNSRSEMNVSTLELGDSALYLCASSPDRFYEQYFGPGTRLTVT.